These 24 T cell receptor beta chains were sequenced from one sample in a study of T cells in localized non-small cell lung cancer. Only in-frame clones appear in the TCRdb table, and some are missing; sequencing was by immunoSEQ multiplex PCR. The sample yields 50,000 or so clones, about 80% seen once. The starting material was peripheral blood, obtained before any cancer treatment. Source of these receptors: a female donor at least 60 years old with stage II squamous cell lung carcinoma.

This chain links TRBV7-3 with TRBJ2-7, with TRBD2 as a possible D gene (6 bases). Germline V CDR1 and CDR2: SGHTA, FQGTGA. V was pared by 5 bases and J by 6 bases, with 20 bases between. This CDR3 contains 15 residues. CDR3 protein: CASSPWTVAESEQYF. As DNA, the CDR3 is TGTGCCAGCAGCCCCTGGACGGTAGCGGAAAGCGAGCAGTACTTC.

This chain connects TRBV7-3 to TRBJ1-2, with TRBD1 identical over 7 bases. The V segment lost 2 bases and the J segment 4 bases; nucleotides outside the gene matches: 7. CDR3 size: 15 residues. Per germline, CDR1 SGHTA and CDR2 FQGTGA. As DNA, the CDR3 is TGTGCCAGCAGCTTACCCCAGACAGGGATCTATGGCTACACCTTC. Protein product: CASSLPQTGIYGYTF.

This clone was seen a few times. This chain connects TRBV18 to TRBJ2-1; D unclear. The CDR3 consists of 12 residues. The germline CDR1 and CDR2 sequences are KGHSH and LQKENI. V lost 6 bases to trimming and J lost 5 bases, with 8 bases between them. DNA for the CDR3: TGTGCCAGCTCGACCATGGACAATGAGCAGTTCTTC. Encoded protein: CASSTMDNEQFF.

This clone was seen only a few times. The DNA of the CDR3 is TGTGCCAGCTCACCGAGGGGGGCCCTCTCCTACGAGCAGTACTTC. It yields the protein CASSPRGALSYEQYF. The chain is built from TRBV18 and TRBJ2-7, with D tentatively TRBD1 or TRBD2 (6 bases each). This CDR3 comprises 15 residues. V was shortened by 3 bases and J by 0 bases, with 12 bases between the two germline ends. Germline lookup yields CDR1 KGHSH and CDR2 LQKENI.

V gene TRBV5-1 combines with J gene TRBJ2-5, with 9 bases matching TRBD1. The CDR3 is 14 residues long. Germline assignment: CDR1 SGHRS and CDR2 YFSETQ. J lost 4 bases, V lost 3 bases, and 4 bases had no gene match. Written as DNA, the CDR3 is TGCGCCAGCAGCTCGGGACAGGGTGGAGAGACCCAGTACTTC. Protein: CASSSGQGGETQYF.

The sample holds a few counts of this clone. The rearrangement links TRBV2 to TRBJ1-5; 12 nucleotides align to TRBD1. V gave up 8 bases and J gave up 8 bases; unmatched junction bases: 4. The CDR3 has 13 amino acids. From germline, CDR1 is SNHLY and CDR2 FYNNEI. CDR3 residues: CASGTGGGKPQHF. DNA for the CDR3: TGTGCCAGCGGGACAGGGGGCGGAAAGCCCCAGCATTTT.

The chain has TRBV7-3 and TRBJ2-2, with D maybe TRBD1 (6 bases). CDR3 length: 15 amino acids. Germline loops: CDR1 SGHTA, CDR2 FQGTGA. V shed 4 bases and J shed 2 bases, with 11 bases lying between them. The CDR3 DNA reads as TGTGCCAGCAGCTCACAGGGTGGTAACACCGGGGAGCTGTTTTTT. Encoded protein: CASSSQGGNTGELFF.

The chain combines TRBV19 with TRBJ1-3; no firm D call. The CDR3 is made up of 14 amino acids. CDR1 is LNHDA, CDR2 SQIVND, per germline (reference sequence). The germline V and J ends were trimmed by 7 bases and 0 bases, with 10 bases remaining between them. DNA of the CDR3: TGTGCCAGTAACATAGGGAACTCTGGAAACACCATATATTTT. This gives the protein CASNIGNSGNTIYF.

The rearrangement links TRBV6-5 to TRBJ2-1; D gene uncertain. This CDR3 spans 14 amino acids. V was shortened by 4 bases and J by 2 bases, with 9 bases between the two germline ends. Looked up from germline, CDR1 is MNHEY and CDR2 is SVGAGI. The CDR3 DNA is TGTGCCAGCAGTTGGTCACCCGCCTACAATGAGCAGTTCTTC. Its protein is CASSWSPAYNEQFF.

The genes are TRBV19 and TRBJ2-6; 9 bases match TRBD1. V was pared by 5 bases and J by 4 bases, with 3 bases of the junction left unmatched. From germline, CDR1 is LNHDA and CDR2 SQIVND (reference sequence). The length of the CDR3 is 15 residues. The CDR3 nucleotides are TGTGCCAGTAGTGGGACAGGGACCGGGGCCAACGTCCTGACTTTC. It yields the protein CASSGTGTGANVLTF.

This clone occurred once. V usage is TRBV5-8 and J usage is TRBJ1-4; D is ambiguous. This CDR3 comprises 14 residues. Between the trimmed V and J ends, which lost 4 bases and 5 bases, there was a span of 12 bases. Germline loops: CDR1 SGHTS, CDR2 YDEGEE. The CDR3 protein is CASSDGSTNEKLFF. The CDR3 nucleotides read TGTGCCAGCAGCGACGGGTCGACGAATGAAAAACTGTTTTTT.

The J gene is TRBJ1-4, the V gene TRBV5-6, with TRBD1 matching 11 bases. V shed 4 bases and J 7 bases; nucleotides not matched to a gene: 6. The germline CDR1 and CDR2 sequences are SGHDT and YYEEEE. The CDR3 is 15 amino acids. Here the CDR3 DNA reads TGTGCCAGCAGCCGTTGGGACAGGGGGTCTGAAAAACTGTTTTTT. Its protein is CASSRWDRGSEKLFF.

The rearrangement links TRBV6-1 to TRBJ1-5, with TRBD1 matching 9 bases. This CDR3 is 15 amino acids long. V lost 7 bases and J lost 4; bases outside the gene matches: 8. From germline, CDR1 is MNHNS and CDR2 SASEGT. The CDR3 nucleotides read TGTGCCAGCAACCAGTGGGGACAGGGAAATCAGCCCCAGCATTTT. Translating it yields CASNQWGQGNQPQHF.

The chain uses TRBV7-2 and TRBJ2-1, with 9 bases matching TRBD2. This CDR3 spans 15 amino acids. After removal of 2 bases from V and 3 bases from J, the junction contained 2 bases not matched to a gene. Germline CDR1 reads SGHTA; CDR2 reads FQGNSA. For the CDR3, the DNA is TGTGCCAGCAGCTTAACTAGCGGGTACTACAATGAGCAGTTCTTC. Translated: CASSLTSGYYNEQFF.

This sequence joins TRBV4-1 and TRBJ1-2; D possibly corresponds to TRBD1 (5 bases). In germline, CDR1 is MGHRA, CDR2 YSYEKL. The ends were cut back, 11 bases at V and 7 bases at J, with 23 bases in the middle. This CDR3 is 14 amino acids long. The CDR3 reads CASTTDRLTGGYTF. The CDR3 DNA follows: TGCGCCTCCACAACAGACAGACTAACGGGTGGCTACACCTTC.

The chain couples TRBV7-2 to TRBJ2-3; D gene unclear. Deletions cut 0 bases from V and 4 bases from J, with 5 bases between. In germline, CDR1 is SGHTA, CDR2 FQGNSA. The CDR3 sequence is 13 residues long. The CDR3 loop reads CASSLASPDTQYF. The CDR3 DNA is TGTGCCAGCAGCTTAGCCAGCCCAGATACGCAGTATTTT. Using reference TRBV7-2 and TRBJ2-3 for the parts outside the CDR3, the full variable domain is GAGVSQSPSNKVTEKGKDVELRCDPISGHTALYWYRQSLGQGLEFLIYFQGNSAPDKSGLPSDRFSAERTGGSVSTLTIQRTQQEDSAVYLCASSLASPDTQYFGPGTRLTVL.

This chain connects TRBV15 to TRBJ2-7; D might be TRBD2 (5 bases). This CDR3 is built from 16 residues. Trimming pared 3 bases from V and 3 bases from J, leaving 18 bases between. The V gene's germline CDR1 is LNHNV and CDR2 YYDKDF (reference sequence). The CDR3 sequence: CATSRARPSGHYEQYF. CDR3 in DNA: TGTGCCACCAGCAGGGCTAGACCGAGCGGTCACTACGAGCAGTACTTC.

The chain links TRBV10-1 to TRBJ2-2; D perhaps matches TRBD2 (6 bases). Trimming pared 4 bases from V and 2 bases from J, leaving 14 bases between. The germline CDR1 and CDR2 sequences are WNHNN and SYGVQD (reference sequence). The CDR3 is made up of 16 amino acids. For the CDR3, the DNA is TGCGCCAGCAGTGTCAGGAGGGTTCCTAACACCGGGGAGCTGTTTTTT. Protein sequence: CASSVRRVPNTGELFF.

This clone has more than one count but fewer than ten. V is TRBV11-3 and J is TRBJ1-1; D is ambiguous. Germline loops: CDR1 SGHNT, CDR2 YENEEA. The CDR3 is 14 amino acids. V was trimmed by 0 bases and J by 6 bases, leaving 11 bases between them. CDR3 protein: CASSLEGVGSEAFF. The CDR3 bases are TGTGCCAGCAGCTTAGAGGGCGTTGGGTCTGAAGCTTTCTTT.

The CDR3 nucleotides are TGTGCCAGCAAGAACCGAGGGAGTTGGGCAGATACGCAGTATTTT. Encoded protein: CASKNRGSWADTQYF. The chain recombines TRBV27 with TRBJ2-3, with D possibly being TRBD2 (5 bases). CDR3 length: 15 residues. Germline CDR1 reads MNHEY; CDR2 reads SMNVEV (reference sequence). V dropped 7 bases and J dropped 4 bases, with 18 bases sitting between them.

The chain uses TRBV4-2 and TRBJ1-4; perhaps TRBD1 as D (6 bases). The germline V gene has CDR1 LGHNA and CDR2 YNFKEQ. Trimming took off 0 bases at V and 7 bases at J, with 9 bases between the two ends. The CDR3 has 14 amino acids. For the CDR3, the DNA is TGTGCCAGCAGCCAAGACAGGGGCGGTGAAAAACTGTTTTTT. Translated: CASSQDRGGEKLFF.

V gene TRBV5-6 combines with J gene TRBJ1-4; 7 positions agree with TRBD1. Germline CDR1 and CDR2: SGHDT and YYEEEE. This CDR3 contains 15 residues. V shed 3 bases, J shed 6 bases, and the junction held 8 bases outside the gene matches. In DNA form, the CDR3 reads TGTGCCAGCAGCTACTATCAGGGGGTGGATGAAAAACTGTTTTTT. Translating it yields CASSYYQGVDEKLFF.

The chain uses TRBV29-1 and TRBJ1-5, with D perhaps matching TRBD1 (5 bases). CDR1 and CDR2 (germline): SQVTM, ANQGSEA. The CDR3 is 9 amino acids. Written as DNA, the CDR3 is TGCAGGACAGATCAGCCCCAGCATTTT. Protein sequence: CRTDQPQHF.

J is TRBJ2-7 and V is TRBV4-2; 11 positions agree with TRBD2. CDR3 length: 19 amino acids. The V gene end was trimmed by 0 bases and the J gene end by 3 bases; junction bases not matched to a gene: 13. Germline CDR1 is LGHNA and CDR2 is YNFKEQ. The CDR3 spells CASSQDLGLAGGPFYEQYF. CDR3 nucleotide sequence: TGTGCCAGCAGCCAAGATCTAGGGCTAGCGGGGGGACCATTCTACGAGCAGTACTTC.